This is a list of T cell receptor beta chains from one sample in a study of blood T cell repertoires in COVID-19. Assay: immunoSEQ multiplex PCR; the TCRdb copy retains only in-frame clones and omits some. Among about 320,000 clones listed, 85% were seen once. Sequenced input: PBMCs or T cells enriched from blood (not recorded which). These receptors were collected from a woman in her 30s who had been exposed to COVID-19. CDR3s include the opening cysteine and the closing phenylalanine or tryptophan. A D gene is named only where the DNA matches it firmly. A row's size may be missing; if present it is once, few, many or a size class.

CDR3 DNA: TGTGCCAGCAGCCCCACCGGAGGGCCGAACACTGAAGCTTTCTTT; CDR3 protein: CASSPTGGPNTEAFF; J gene: TRBJ1-1; clone size: NA; D gene: NA; V gene: TRBV9
CDR3 DNA: TGCGCCAGCAGCTTGGCCGCAGGGAGGGACACTGAAGCTTTCTTT; CDR3 protein: CASSLAAGRDTEAFF; J gene: TRBJ1-1; clone size: NA; D gene: NA; V gene: TRBV5-1
CDR3 DNA: TGTGCCAGCTCACCTCACCCAACAAACTACGAGCAGTACTTC; CDR3 protein: CASSPHPTNYEQYF; J gene: TRBJ2-7; clone size: NA; D gene: NA; V gene: TRBV18
CDR3 DNA: TGTGCCAGCCGGGACAACAATCAGCCCCAGCATTTT; CDR3 protein: CASRDNNQPQHF; J gene: TRBJ1-5; clone size: NA; D gene: NA; V gene: TRBV10-3
CDR3 DNA: TGTGCCAGCTCTATTGACTACAATGAGCAGTTCTTC; CDR3 protein: CASSIDYNEQFF; J gene: TRBJ2-1; clone size: NA; D gene: NA; V gene: TRBV7-3
CDR3 DNA: TGTGCCAGCAGCGCGCACCAGGGGGCGAGCAATGAGCAGTTCTTC; CDR3 protein: CASSAHQGASNEQFF; J gene: TRBJ2-1; clone size: few; D gene: TRBD1; V gene: TRBV9
CDR3 DNA: TGTGCCACACTCGGGACAACTTATAACACTGAAGCTTTCTTT; CDR3 protein: CATLGTTYNTEAFF; J gene: TRBJ1-1; clone size: NA; D gene: NA; V gene: TRBV18
CDR3 DNA: TGTGCCACCAGCAGAGGAGGGTGGCAGCCCCAGCATTTT; CDR3 protein: CATSRGGWQPQHF; J gene: TRBJ1-5; clone size: NA; D gene: NA; V gene: TRBV15
CDR3 DNA: TGTGCCAGCAGCACCGGAGGGGGGGCAGGCAGGCCCCTCCACTTT; CDR3 protein: CASSTGGGAGRPLHF; J gene: TRBJ1-6; clone size: NA; D gene: NA; V gene: TRBV11-2
CDR3 DNA: TGCAGTGCTAGTTTCCTGGGATCCGGGGTTGGGGATGGCTACACCTTC; CDR3 protein: CSASFLGSGVGDGYTF; J gene: TRBJ1-2; clone size: NA; D gene: NA; V gene: TRBV20-1
CDR3 DNA: TGTGCCAGCAGCTCGGGACTAGCGGGAGGCCGTGGCAATGAGCAGTTCTTC; CDR3 protein: CASSSGLAGGRGNEQFF; J gene: TRBJ2-1; clone size: NA; D gene: TRBD2; V gene: TRBV7-2
CDR3 DNA: TGTGCCAGCAGTTTCCGGACAGCTTCAAATCAGCCCCAGCATTTT; CDR3 protein: CASSFRTASNQPQHF; J gene: TRBJ1-5; clone size: NA; D gene: NA; V gene: TRBV28
CDR3 DNA: TGTGCCAGCAGCTCAGGACAGGGAGTCGGCACAGATACGCAGTATTTT; CDR3 protein: CASSSGQGVGTDTQYF; J gene: TRBJ2-3; clone size: NA; D gene: TRBD1; V gene: TRBV7-9
CDR3 DNA: TGTGCCATCAGTGAGAATATCGGGGGCTATAATTCACCCCTCCACTTT; CDR3 protein: CAISENIGGYNSPLHF; J gene: TRBJ1-6; clone size: NA; D gene: NA; V gene: TRBV10-3
CDR3 DNA: TGCGCCAGCAGCCAAGATTCGAGACAGCTTCATGAAAAACTGTTTTTT; CDR3 protein: CASSQDSRQLHEKLFF; J gene: TRBJ1-4; clone size: NA; D gene: NA; V gene: TRBV4-1
CDR3 DNA: TGTGCCAGCAGCGTAGGGGCCAAGCAGTTCTTC; CDR3 protein: CASSVGAKQFF; J gene: TRBJ2-1; clone size: NA; D gene: NA; V gene: TRBV9
CDR3 DNA: TGTGCCAGCAGTGAAGTCGGCGGGAGGGGTACAGATACGCAGTATTTT; CDR3 protein: CASSEVGGRGTDTQYF; J gene: TRBJ2-3; clone size: NA; D gene: TRBD2; V gene: TRBV25-1
CDR3 DNA: TGTGCCAGTAGCGACAGGGGTACTGGAAACACCATATATTTT; CDR3 protein: CASSDRGTGNTIYF; J gene: TRBJ1-3; clone size: NA; D gene: TRBD1; V gene: TRBV19
CDR3 DNA: TGTGCCAGCAGAATAGACAGAACCTACGAGCAGTACTTC; CDR3 protein: CASRIDRTYEQYF; J gene: TRBJ2-7; clone size: NA; D gene: NA; V gene: TRBV6-5
CDR3 DNA: TGTGCCAGCAGCCCCCCCGGATCAGGGGGCACCGGGGAGCTGTTTTTT; CDR3 protein: CASSPPGSGGTGELFF; J gene: TRBJ2-2; clone size: once; D gene: TRBD1; V gene: TRBV7-3
CDR3 DNA: TGTGCCAGCAGTTCAGGGGGCATGTCCTACGAGCAGTACTTC; CDR3 protein: CASSSGGMSYEQYF; J gene: TRBJ2-7; clone size: NA; D gene: TRBD1; V gene: TRBV28
CDR3 DNA: TGTGCCAGCAGCCCTAACCGGGGCTACGAGCAGTACTTC; CDR3 protein: CASSPNRGYEQYF; J gene: TRBJ2-7; clone size: NA; D gene: NA; V gene: TRBV11-3
CDR3 DNA: TGTGCCAGCACCTCGTTTGACAGGGCTTCTCCCCTCCACTTT; CDR3 protein: CASTSFDRASPLHF; J gene: TRBJ1-6; clone size: NA; D gene: TRBD1; V gene: TRBV27
CDR3 DNA: TGCGCCAGCAGCTTGGTCATGGGAGCGGGGGGTGGCGAGCAGTACTTC; CDR3 protein: CASSLVMGAGGGEQYF; J gene: TRBJ2-7; clone size: NA; D gene: TRBD2; V gene: TRBV5-1
CDR3 DNA: TGTGCCAGCCGGACTAAAGGCCGGATGACCTACAATGAGCAGTTCTTC; CDR3 protein: CASRTKGRMTYNEQFF; J gene: TRBJ2-1; clone size: NA; D gene: NA; V gene: TRBV2
CDR3 DNA: TGTGCCAGCAGTTATGTGAGGTCTAACACTGAAGCTTTCTTT; CDR3 protein: CASSYVRSNTEAFF; J gene: TRBJ1-1; clone size: once; D gene: NA; V gene: TRBV6-2/TRBV6-3
CDR3 DNA: TGTGCCAGTAGTACCCTCAGTGAAAAACTGTTTTTT; CDR3 protein: CASSTLSEKLFF; J gene: TRBJ1-4; clone size: NA; D gene: NA; V gene: TRBV19
CDR3 DNA: TGCAGCGTTGATGGGGCAGCAACTAATGAAAAACTGTTTTTT; CDR3 protein: CSVDGAATNEKLFF; J gene: TRBJ1-4; clone size: few; D gene: NA; V gene: TRBV29-1
CDR3 DNA: TGTGCCAGCAGTTCAGGGTATCGCGCAGATACGCAGTATTTT; CDR3 protein: CASSSGYRADTQYF; J gene: TRBJ2-3; clone size: NA; D gene: NA; V gene: TRBV28